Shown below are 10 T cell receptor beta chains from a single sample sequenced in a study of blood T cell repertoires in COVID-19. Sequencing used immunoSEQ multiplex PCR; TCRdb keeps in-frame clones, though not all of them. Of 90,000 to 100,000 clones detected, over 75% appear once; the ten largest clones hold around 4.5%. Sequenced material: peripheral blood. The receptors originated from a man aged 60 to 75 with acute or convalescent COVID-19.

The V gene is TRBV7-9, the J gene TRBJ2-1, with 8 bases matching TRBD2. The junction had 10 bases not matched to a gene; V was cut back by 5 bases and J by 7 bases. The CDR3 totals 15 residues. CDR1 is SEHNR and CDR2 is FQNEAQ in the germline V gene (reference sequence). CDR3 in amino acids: CASSPGLAYNNEQFF. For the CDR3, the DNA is TGTGCCAGCAGCCCTGGACTAGCTTATAATAATGAGCAGTTCTTC.

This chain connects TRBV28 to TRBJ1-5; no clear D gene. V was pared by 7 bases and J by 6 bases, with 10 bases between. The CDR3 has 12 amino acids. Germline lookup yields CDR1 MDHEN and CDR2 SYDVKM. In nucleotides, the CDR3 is TGTGCCAGCACTTTTGAGGGTCAGCCCCAGCATTTT. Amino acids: CASTFEGQPQHF.

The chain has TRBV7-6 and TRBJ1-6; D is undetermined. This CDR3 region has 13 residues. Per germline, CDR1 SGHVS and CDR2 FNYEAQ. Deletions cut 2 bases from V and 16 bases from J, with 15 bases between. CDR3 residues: CASSLSGVSKLHF. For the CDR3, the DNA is TGTGCCAGCAGCTTAAGCGGGGTCTCCAAGCTCCACTTT.

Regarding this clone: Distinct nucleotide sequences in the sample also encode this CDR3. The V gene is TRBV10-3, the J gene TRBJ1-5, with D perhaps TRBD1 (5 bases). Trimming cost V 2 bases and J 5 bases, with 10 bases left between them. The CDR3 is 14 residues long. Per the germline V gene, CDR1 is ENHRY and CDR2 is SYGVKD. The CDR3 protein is CAISESGGDQPQHF. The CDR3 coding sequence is TGTGCCATCAGTGAGAGCGGAGGGGATCAGCCCCAGCATTTT.

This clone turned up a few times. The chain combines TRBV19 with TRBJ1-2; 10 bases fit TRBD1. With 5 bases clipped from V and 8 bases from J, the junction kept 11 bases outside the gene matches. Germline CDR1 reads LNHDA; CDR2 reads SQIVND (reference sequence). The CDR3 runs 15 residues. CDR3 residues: CASSSPGQGSWGYTF. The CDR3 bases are TGTGCCAGTAGTTCTCCGGGACAGGGGTCTTGGGGCTACACCTTC.

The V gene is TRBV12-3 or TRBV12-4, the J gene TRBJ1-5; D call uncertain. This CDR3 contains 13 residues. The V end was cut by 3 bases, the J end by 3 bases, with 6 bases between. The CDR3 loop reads CASSFSFNQPQHF. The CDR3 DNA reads TGTGCCAGCAGTTTCTCCTTCAATCAGCCCCAGCATTTT.

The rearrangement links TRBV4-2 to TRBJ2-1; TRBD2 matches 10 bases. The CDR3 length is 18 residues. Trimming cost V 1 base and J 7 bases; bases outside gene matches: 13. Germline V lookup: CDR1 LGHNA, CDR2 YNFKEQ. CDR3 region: CASSQGPYPGLASNEQFF. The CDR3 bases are TGTGCCAGCAGCCAAGGTCCTTATCCGGGACTAGCGTCTAATGAGCAGTTCTTC.

CDR3 nucleotides: TGTGCCAGCAGTCCCGGGACAGCCTATGGCTACACCTTC. Translating it yields CASSPGTAYGYTF. The chain is built from TRBV2 and TRBJ1-2, with TRBD1 matching over 7 bases. J gave up 4 bases and V 5 bases, and 4 bases lay outside the gene matches. Per germline, CDR1 SNHLY and CDR2 FYNNEI. The CDR3 totals 13 residues. Variable domain in full (rest from reference TRBV2 and TRBJ1-2): EPEVTQTPSHQVTQMGQEVILRCVPISNHLYFYWYRQILGQKVEFLVSFYNNEISEKSEIFDDQFSVERPDGSNFTLKIRSTKLEDSAMYFCASSPGTAYGYTFGSGTRLTVV.

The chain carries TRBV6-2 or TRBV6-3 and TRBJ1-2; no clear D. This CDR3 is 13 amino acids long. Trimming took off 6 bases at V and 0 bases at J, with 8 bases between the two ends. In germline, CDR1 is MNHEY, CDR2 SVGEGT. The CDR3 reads CASSDTANYGYTF. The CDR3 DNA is TGTGCCAGCAGCGACACGGCTAACTATGGCTACACCTTC.

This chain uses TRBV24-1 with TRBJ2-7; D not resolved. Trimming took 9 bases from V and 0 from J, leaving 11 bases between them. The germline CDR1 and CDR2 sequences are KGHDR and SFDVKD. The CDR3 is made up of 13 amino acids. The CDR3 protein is CATSMSGSYEQYF. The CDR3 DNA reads TGTGCCACCTCCATGAGTGGCTCCTACGAGCAGTACTTC.